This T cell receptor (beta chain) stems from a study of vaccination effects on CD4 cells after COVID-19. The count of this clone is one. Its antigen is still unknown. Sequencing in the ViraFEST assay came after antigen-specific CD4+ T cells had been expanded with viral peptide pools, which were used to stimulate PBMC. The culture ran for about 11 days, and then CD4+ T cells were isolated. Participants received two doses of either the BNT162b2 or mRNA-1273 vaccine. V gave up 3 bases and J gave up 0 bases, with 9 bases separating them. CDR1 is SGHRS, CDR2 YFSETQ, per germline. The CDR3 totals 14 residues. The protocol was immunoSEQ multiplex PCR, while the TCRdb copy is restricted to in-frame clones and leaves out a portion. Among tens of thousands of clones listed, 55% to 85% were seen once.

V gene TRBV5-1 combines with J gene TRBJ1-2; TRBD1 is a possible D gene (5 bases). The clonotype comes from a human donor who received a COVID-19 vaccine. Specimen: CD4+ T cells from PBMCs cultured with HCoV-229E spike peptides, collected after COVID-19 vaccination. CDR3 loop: CASSSRDSNYGYTF. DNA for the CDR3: TGCGCCAGCAGCTCCCGGGACTCTAACTATGGCTACACCTTC.